Listed here are 27 T cell receptor beta chains from one sample, sequenced in a study of PD-1 blockade in classical Hodgkin lymphoma. Sample time point: cycle 4 day 1 (C4D1), after less than 7 weeks of nivolumab. All patients experienced relapse after autologous stem cell transplantation, and brentuximab vedotin exposure was variable. Produced via immunoSEQ multiplex PCR; TCRdb's table is partial and in-frame only. The sample lists just under 65,000 clones, about 90% seen once, with 9% to 12% in the top ten. This material consisted of peripheral blood mononuclear cells (PBMCs), taken before the fourth cycle of nivolumab. These receptors all come from a human donor with classical Hodgkin lymphoma.

V is TRBV5-1 and J is TRBJ1-1; D perhaps matches TRBD1 (6 bases). This CDR3 contains 14 residues. Between the trimmed V and J ends, which lost 3 bases and 1 base, there was a span of 10 bases. Looked up from germline, CDR1 is SGHRS and CDR2 is YFSETQ. CDR3 region: CASSSTGGNTEAFF. As DNA, the CDR3 is TGCGCCAGCAGCTCGACAGGAGGGAACACTGAAGCTTTCTTT.

This chain uses TRBV6-4 with TRBJ1-1; D perhaps matches TRBD1 (5 bases). V lost 6 bases to trimming and J lost 3 bases, with 8 bases between them. The CDR3 has 12 amino acids. Germline V gene data show CDR1 as MRHNA and CDR2 as SNTAGT. The CDR3 DNA follows: TGTGCCAGCAGGGGGCAGTACACTGAAGCTTTCTTT. The encoded protein is CASRGQYTEAFF.

The chain combines TRBV4-1 with TRBJ2-1; the match to TRBD2 covers 14 bases. Per germline, CDR1 MGHRA and CDR2 YSYEKL. CDR3 length: 15 residues. V was pared by 1 base and J by 9 bases, with 2 bases of the junction left unmatched. CDR3 sequence reads: CASSQAGLAGVEQFF. CDR3 in DNA: TGCGCCAGCAGCCAAGCGGGACTAGCGGGGGTTGAGCAGTTCTTC.

The rearrangement links TRBV5-1 to TRBJ2-7, with 8 bases aligning to TRBD1. V dropped 3 bases and J dropped 5; count of bases not matched to a gene: 7. CDR1 and CDR2 from the germline V gene are SGHRS and YFSETQ. This CDR3 is 14 amino acids long. The CDR3 sequence: CASSYRDRSDEQYF. The CDR3 coding sequence is TGCGCCAGCAGCTACAGGGACAGGTCAGACGAGCAGTACTTC.

The chain employs TRBV6-1 and TRBJ2-7; D ambiguous. V lost 4 bases and J lost 7, with 17 bases in between. The length of the CDR3 is 14 residues. Germline V lookup: CDR1 MNHNS, CDR2 SASEGT. The DNA for the CDR3 is TGTGCCAGCAGTGTAGGGCCCGCGGCCCGGGAGCAGTACTTC. Amino acids: CASSVGPAAREQYF.

The rearrangement uses TRBV6-5 and TRBJ1-1, with D possibly TRBD1 on 5 matching bases. CDR3 size: 14 residues. Deletions cut 6 bases from V and 1 base from J, with 12 bases between. Germline values: CDR1 MNHEY, CDR2 SVGAGI. CDR3 sequence (DNA): TGTGCCAGCAGAAATCTTGGACAGAACACTGAAGCTTTCTTT. Its translation is CASRNLGQNTEAFF.

The genes are TRBV5-1 and TRBJ1-5; D not resolved. The CDR3 is made up of 15 amino acids. V lost 0 bases to trimming and J lost 0 bases, with 7 bases between them. Germline assignment: CDR1 SGHRS and CDR2 YFSETQ. The CDR3 nucleotides read TGCGCCAGCAGCTTGGATCGCGGTAGCAATCAGCCCCAGCATTTT. Protein product: CASSLDRGSNQPQHF.

The J gene is TRBJ2-7, the V gene TRBV6-5, with a tentative D call TRBD2 (6 bases). V lost 4 bases and J 7 bases, leaving 8 bases between the germline ends. The CDR3 totals 11 residues. CDR1 and CDR2 from the germline V gene are MNHEY and SVGAGI. The CDR3 is CASSSSGEQYF. CDR3 in DNA: TGTGCCAGCAGTTCGAGCGGGGAGCAGTACTTC.

In this sample, this clone turned up a few times. V is TRBV2 and J is TRBJ1-1; a possible D gene is TRBD1 (5 bases). The V and J ends lost 11 bases and 2 bases respectively, with 15 bases between them. Per the germline V gene, CDR1 is SNHLY and CDR2 is FYNNEI. CDR3 size: 13 residues. The CDR3 is CACWGGSNTEAFF. CDR3 DNA: TGTGCCTGCTGGGGGGGGTCTAACACTGAAGCTTTCTTT. The full variable domain, with the rest looked up from reference TRBV2 and TRBJ1-1, is EPEVTQTPSHQVTQMGQEVILRCVPISNHLYFYWYRQILGQKVEFLVSFYNNEISEKSEIFDDQFSVERPDGSNFTLKIRSTKLEDSAMYFCACWGGSNTEAFFGQGTRLTVV.

This chain joins TRBV11-3 and TRBJ1-3, with 8 positions matching TRBD1. J lost 1 base, V lost 3 bases, and 11 bases had no gene match. Germline CDR1 SGHNT, CDR2 YENEEA. This CDR3 contains 18 residues. The CDR3 here is CASSFGQGIHSSGNTIYF. As DNA, the CDR3 is TGTGCCAGCAGCTTCGGACAGGGAATCCACTCATCTGGAAACACCATATATTTT.

The J gene is TRBJ1-1, the V gene TRBV2; D is ambiguous. There are 12 residues in the CDR3. Trimming stripped 4 bases from V and 3 bases from J, with 6 bases between. Germline CDR1 SNHLY, CDR2 FYNNEI. The CDR3, as DNA: TGTGCCAGCAGTGGTGGGGACACTGAAGCTTTCTTT. It yields the protein CASSGGDTEAFF.

The count of this clone is one. One end of the junction does not line up with germline, which may come from a read error. The rearrangement joins TRBV6-6 to TRBJ2-5, with 8 positions matching TRBD2. The CDR3 is 13 amino acids. Germline CDR1 reads MNHNY; CDR2 reads SVGAGI (reference sequence). The CDR3 sequence: CASSSSGGTTQYF. The DNA for the CDR3 is TGTGCCAGCAGTTCGAGCGGGGGCACCACCCAATACTTC.

The gene calls are TRBV5-6 and TRBJ1-5; tentative D call: TRBD1 (5 bases). Trimming took 2 bases from V and 0 from J, leaving 6 bases between them. In germline, CDR1 is SGHDT, CDR2 YYEEEE. CDR3 length: 14 amino acids. In DNA form, the CDR3 reads TGTGCCAGCAGCTTTCAGGGTAGCAATCAGCCCCAGCATTTT. Protein product: CASSFQGSNQPQHF. The whole variable domain, filled in from reference TRBV5-6 and TRBJ1-5, reads DAGVTQSPTHLIKTRGQQVTLRCSPKSGHDTVSWYQQALGQGPQFIFQYYEEEERQRGNFPDRFSGHQFPNYSSELNVNALLLGDSALYLCASSFQGSNQPQHFGDGTRLSIL.

The V call is TRBV6-5, the J call TRBJ1-5; maybe TRBD1 (5 bases). This CDR3 is built from 13 residues. The germline V gene has CDR1 MNHEY and CDR2 SVGAGI. Trimming took 8 bases from V and 0 from J, leaving 8 bases between them. CDR3 sequence: CASSTGSNQPQHF. DNA of the CDR3: TGTGCCAGCTCCACAGGTAGCAATCAGCCCCAGCATTTT.

The V gene is TRBV4-1, the J gene TRBJ2-1; TRBD1 might be the D (6 bases). The CDR3 extends over 17 amino acids. The V gene's germline CDR1 is MGHRA and CDR2 YSYEKL. Trimming removed 0 bases at V and 1 base at J, with 13 bases between. Here the CDR3 reads CASSQDYSGQSYNEQFF. The CDR3 region has the DNA TGCGCCAGCAGCCAAGATTACTCAGGACAGTCCTACAATGAGCAGTTCTTC.

This clone has only a few counts. The gene calls are TRBV2 and TRBJ2-7; D unresolved. Germline assignment: CDR1 SNHLY and CDR2 FYNNEI. The CDR3 is 13 amino acids. V lost 7 bases and J 0 bases, leaving 10 bases between the germline ends. The CDR3 DNA is TGTGCCAGCATCCATAGTACCTCCTACGAGCAGTACTTC. This codes for CASIHSTSYEQYF.

The rearrangement uses TRBV5-1 and TRBJ2-5; D is undetermined. Germline CDR1 SGHRS, CDR2 YFSETQ. The CDR3 extends over 12 amino acids. Trimming cost V 5 bases and J 5 bases, with 10 bases left between them. CDR3 region: CASSRNEETQYF. The CDR3 DNA follows: TGCGCCAGCAGTCGAAACGAGGAGACCCAGTACTTC.

The chain has TRBV18 and TRBJ1-5, with TRBD1 identical over 8 bases. The CDR3 covers 15 residues. V was clipped by 3 bases and J by 7 bases; unmatched bases: 8. CDR1 is KGHSH, CDR2 LQKENI, per germline. As DNA, the CDR3 is TGTGCCAGCTCACCCGGACAGGGAGACAGACAGCCCCAGCATTTT. It is translated as CASSPGQGDRQPQHF.

This clone was picked up one time. This chain links TRBV2 with TRBJ1-1; D gene unclear. Trimming removed 4 bases at V and 2 bases at J, with 8 bases between. Germline V gene data show CDR1 as SNHLY and CDR2 as FYNNEI. There are 13 residues in the CDR3. The DNA for the CDR3 is TGTGCCAGCAGTGTACAGCATAACACTGAAGCTTTCTTT. Protein sequence: CASSVQHNTEAFF.

The V gene is TRBV7-2, the J gene TRBJ2-1; D gene unclear. The ends were cut back, 2 bases at V and 0 bases at J, with 11 bases in the middle. From germline, CDR1 is SGHTA and CDR2 FQGNSA. The length of the CDR3 is 16 residues. CDR3 in DNA: TGTGCCAGCAGCTTAACACAGTGTTGCTCCTACAATGAGCAGTTCTTC. Amino acids: CASSLTQCCSYNEQFF.

The chain links TRBV2 to TRBJ1-1; the match to TRBD1 covers 8 bases. The V gene end was trimmed by 7 bases and the J gene end by 7 bases; junction bases not matched to a gene: 8. Germline CDR1 SNHLY, CDR2 FYNNEI. The CDR3 has 13 amino acids. The CDR3, as DNA: TGTGCCAGCAATGACAGGGGAGGATTTGAAGCTTTCTTT. Translation gives CASNDRGGFEAFF.

The count of this clone is one. The gene calls are TRBV5-1 and TRBJ2-5, with 11 bases matching TRBD2. Trimming removed 0 bases from V and 5 bases from J; junction bases left unmatched: 9. The CDR3 loop spans 17 amino acids. Germline lookup yields CDR1 SGHRS and CDR2 YFSETQ. The CDR3 reads CASSLAFSTSGVETQYF. The CDR3 DNA sequence: TGCGCCAGCAGCTTGGCCTTTTCGACTAGCGGGGTTGAGACCCAGTACTTC.

This chain links TRBV2 with TRBJ2-3; TRBD2 agrees at 9 bases. Unmatched junction bases numbered 11, after V lost 7 bases and J lost 6 bases. The length of the CDR3 is 15 residues. Looked up from germline, CDR1 is SNHLY and CDR2 is FYNNEI. CDR3 coding DNA: TGTGCCAGCACCCCCACGGGGACTAGCTTGGATACGCAGTATTTT. As protein: CASTPTGTSLDTQYF.

The V gene is TRBV6-1, the J gene TRBJ2-7, with D tentatively TRBD1 (5 bases). V gave up 6 bases and J gave up 6 bases, with 24 bases separating them. This CDR3 spans 16 amino acids. The germline gives CDR1 MNHNS, CDR2 SASEGT. Here the CDR3 reads CASRESPRRDNSEQYF. The CDR3 nucleotides are TGTGCCAGCAGGGAATCCCCTCGCAGGGATAACAGCGAGCAGTACTTC.

This chain links TRBV9 with TRBJ2-1, with 8 positions matching TRBD2. CDR3 length: 14 residues. V lost 5 bases, J lost 6 bases, and 7 bases stayed unmatched. Germline V gene sequence: CDR1 SGDLS, CDR2 YYNGEE. For the CDR3, the DNA is TGTGCCAGCAGTCCTCTCGGGGGGGTCAATGAGCAGTTCTTC. It yields the protein CASSPLGGVNEQFF. The complete variable domain, with remaining parts taken from reference TRBV9 and TRBJ2-1, reads DSGVTQTPKHLITATGQRVTLRCSPRSGDLSVYWYQQSLDQGLQFLIQYYNGEERAKGNILERFSAQQFPDLHSELNLSSLELGDSALYFCASSPLGGVNEQFFGPGTRLTVL.

This clone was seen only once. The chain is built from TRBV2 and TRBJ1-3, with TRBD1 as a possible D gene (6 bases). This CDR3 region has 17 residues. Trimming pared 7 bases from V and 0 bases from J, leaving 19 bases between. Germline V gene data show CDR1 as SNHLY and CDR2 as FYNNEI. In nucleotides, the CDR3 is TGTGCCAGCACTACAACAGGGTTCAGCCTCTCTGGAAACACCATATATTTT. Encoded protein: CASTTTGFSLSGNTIYF.

The V gene is TRBV11-2, the J gene TRBJ2-3; D call uncertain. Trimming pared 1 base from V and 2 bases from J, leaving 7 bases between. CDR3 length: 14 amino acids. Germline lookup yields CDR1 SGHAT and CDR2 FQNNGV. The CDR3 nucleotides are TGTGCCAGCAGCTTAGCGGTCTTCACAGATACGCAGTATTTT. Protein product: CASSLAVFTDTQYF.